This T cell receptor beta chain appears in the sequencing data of a study of cytomegalovirus exposure and HLA in healthy donors (dated by TCRdb to the late 2010s). Regarding the study in general: An earlier analysis of several hundred of the donors reported roughly 270 Gb of sequence data and approximately 110 million unique TCR beta sequences from some 180 million T cells. The aim of the study was to test whether cataloging public T cell receptors could identify signatures of past pathogen exposure. Rather than drawing on any new phenotypic data, the later analysis identified candidate immune exposures from TCR beta sequences and the way those sequences occurred across donors. Typing coverage differed by locus: A, B, C, DRB1 and DQB1 were typed in about 620-640 donors, DQA1 in around 500, DPA1 in some 570, and DPB1 in 450 to 480. Alongside the repertoire data, information on donor age, sex, ethnicity and CMV serostatus was compiled. HLA typing covered class I and class II loci at four-digit resolution. In a later analysis, previously published TCR beta repertoires from about 640 donors were re-analyzed and high-resolution HLA genotyping was added so that TCR occurrence patterns could be studied. Roughly 320 gigabases of sequencing data and 70 million to 95 million unique TCR sequences made up an early release that covered over 550 HLA-typed donors. The study profiled the T cell repertoires of about 720 subjects by immunosequencing and related them to cytomegalovirus serostatus. An earlier analysis of 500 to 650 of the donors applied high-throughput TCR beta sequencing to assess whether each TCR beta V gene segment acted as functional or pseudogenic. Among the roughly 390 genotyped donors, around 81% belonged to the genetic ancestry cluster associated with self-reported Caucasian donors. Four to six DR-DQ haplotypes were handled as single units for association and clustering, since linkage in the cohort was strong. High-throughput TCR immunosequencing, statistical association of individual TCRs with disease status, and machine learning were combined to predict cytomegalovirus infection status. Across some 400 genotyped donors of the cohort, an average of about 200,000 unique TCR beta nucleotide sequences per donor were sequenced, and roughly 18% of those sequences were non-productive. All discovery cohort repertoires had been generated on a single sequencing platform. A separate validation cohort of 100 to 150 different subjects was used in addition to the roughly 640-subject first cohort. In a later genetic analysis, genome-wide SNP genotypes for about 55% of the roughly 700 donors were used, and that subset was treated as a discovery cohort.

Points on this clone: No antigen is known for it. One base away there is no much larger clone; base qualities are not given.

For this chain, trimming is 5 bases at the V end and 6 bases at the J end, and the number of junction bases without a gene match is 5. CDR1 and CDR2, looked up from the germline V gene (reference sequence), are SEHNR and FQNEAQ. The CDR3 numbers 13 residues from cysteine through phenylalanine. Only the CDR3 portion is preserved as DNA: 39 bases, with reading frame beginning at the first base. In total, fewer than 750 healthy bone marrow donors made up the cohort. Cohort members were all nominally healthy when sampled, although unrecorded immune exposures were likely present. The donor was CMV seropositive and belonged to the group of about 290 seropositive cohort members. Each donor provided a peripheral blood sample, and peripheral blood mononuclear cells were used for TCR beta sequencing. The Qiagen DNeasy Blood Extraction Kit was used to extract genomic DNA from the blood cell samples. Summary of the overall study and its limitations: In an earlier analysis of several hundred of the donors, most TCR beta V segments were observed in productive rearrangements about 90% or about 30% of the time, broadly matching IMGT annotations. In this cohort, only TCR beta chains were sequenced, and detectable features were limited by the absence of alpha or paired-chain data. A further reported finding was that TCR beta sequences accurately predicted the HLA-A and HLA-B alleles for most subjects in the first cohort. Correlated functional status among segregating V segments might reflect linkage disequilibrium, but an unknown experimental factor could not be ruled out. While some public TCRs were present in many individuals, most TCR sequences turned up only very rarely across donors. Presence/absence analyses assumed roughly uniform sequencing depth across donors, an assumption that may not hold. The study listed around 160 TCR beta chains as associated with cytomegalovirus. Because counts were too low, under 20 rarely observed V segments, including chromosome 9 orphons, were left out of the earlier analysis of 587 of the donors. Because the 87-base-pair reads could not distinguish some IMGT-functional V segments, including TRBV6-2 and TRBV6-3, those segments were excluded. The only immune exposure information available for the cohort was CMV serostatus. Three of the identified cytomegalovirus-associated TCR beta chains were confirmed in vitro to be specific for cytomegalovirus antigens. A cluster of highly shared sequence variants was judged likely to be a technical artifact of the sequencing pipeline. At a false discovery rate of 0.05, a later analysis linked about 16,000 TCR beta sequences to specific HLA alleles. According to a later genetic analysis, donors in an Asian-associated ancestry cluster had fewer N-insertions in productive TCRs than the approximately 700-donor mean. According to a later analysis, most CMV-associated TCR beta chains appeared to be HLA-restricted, and the HLA associations seemed to be driven largely by CMV exposure. Several of the top co-occurrence clusters appeared to be linked to parvovirus B19, influenza, CMV and Epstein-Barr virus, according to a later analysis. A later analysis found that HLA-associated TCR beta chains were more clonally expanded and had lower generation probabilities than equally common non-associated chains. An association between a missense DCLRE1C variant and V-gene and J-gene trimming of TCR beta chains was found in a later genetic analysis and replicated in an independent cohort. According to a later analysis, TCR association rates differed among HLA loci, with DRB1 alleles showing the most associated TCRs and HLA-C alleles showing the fewest. The authors suggested that the approach could potentially be extended to other disease states and immunological phenotypes. The classifier was reported to diagnose cytomegalovirus status with high specificity and sensitivity in both the original and validation cohorts. HLA typing was unavailable for some donors at each locus, so association tests used only the typed subset. When HLA alleles, especially DR and DQ, strongly co-occurred, TCR associations were difficult to assign to individual alleles.

Library preparation employed the immunoSEQ multiplex PCR assay. A mixture of 60 forward primers for TCR Vbeta segments and 13 reverse primers for TCR Jbeta segments was used in the multiplex PCR. Amplification of the CDR3 region of rearranged TCR beta genes was performed with a multiplex PCR assay on genomic DNA. The amplified TCR beta libraries were sequenced on the Illumina HiSeq System as 87-base-pair reads. The authors' analysis ran thus. A later analysis tallied 80 million to 95 million unique TCR beta chains across the 700 or so repertoires, and about 10 million of those chains were shared by two or more donors. A nearest-neighbor algorithm error-corrected the raw reads and collapsed the reads into unique sequences, merging closely related sequences to remove PCR and sequencing errors. CDR3 sequences were aligned to IMGT reference sequences to assign V, D and J gene segments. Each retained sequence needed at least a six-nucleotide match to both a V gene segment and a J gene segment. A rearrangement was called productive if the CDR3 had no stop codons and remained in frame with V and J, and every other rearrangement was called non-productive. CDR3 was defined according to IMGT convention as the region running from the second conserved V-encoded cysteine to the conserved J-encoded phenylalanine. Sequences without an unambiguous match to a single V gene segment were excluded from the earlier analysis of several hundred of the donors. An earlier analysis of 500 to 700 of the donors classified V segments as functional when productive rearrangements were above 56.7% and as segregating when the standard deviation between donors was above 5%. A statistical classification framework was built for diagnosing cytomegalovirus status from the catalog of TCR beta chain sequences. In a later analysis, V and J genes were assigned by comparing TCR nucleotide sequences against IMGT/GENE-DB human TR gene sequences. A later analysis assigned CDR3 sequences and most-parsimonious VDJ recombination scenarios with the TCRdist pipeline. In a later analysis, every TCR beta chain was defined by the combination of its CDR3 amino acid sequence and its V-gene family, and reads without a unique V-gene family were dropped. In a later analysis, some 600 highly shared, low-generation-probability nucleotide sequences were removed to address suspected cross-contamination and a sequencing artifact. A later analysis calculated a clonal expansion index for each public chain from normalized within-repertoire ranks of inferred template counts. In a later analysis, generation probabilities were computed using a VDJ recombination model fitted to out-of-frame rearrangements, and the results were checked against IGoR. In a later analysis, TCR-TCR, TCR-HLA and TCR-CMV co-occurrence was scored with hypergeometric tests, and a repertoire-size bias correction was applied to TCR pairs. To estimate false discovery rates, a later analysis permuted the HLA or CMV assignments 20 times. In a later analysis, co-occurring TCRs were grouped using DBSCAN, and TCRdist sequence similarity was added for clustering within HLA-allele-positive subsets. Repertoires with fewer than 30,000 or more than 120,000 public chains, plus five repertoires with anomalous nucleotide sharing, were excluded from co-occurrence clustering. The source is immuneACCESS, and TCRdb retained only in-frame sequences with V and J called. Part of the clones is not carried over; for the studies checked, unresolved V genes explain less than half of this, and the remainder is unexplained. Clone size and the V and J calls come from that table; the DNA yielded D and trimming. This sample lists 150,000 or so clones; roughly three quarters were detected once. The ten largest clonotypes hold approximately 4.6% of the sample.

The source is a man between 18 and 35 years old in good health and CMV-seropositive. The source material was PBMCs. The V and J segments used are TRBV7-9 and TRBJ1-1; 8 bases in the middle match TRBD1. This receptor has the CDR3 CASSLDRVAEAFF. The DNA sequence reads TGTGCCAGCAGCCTGGACAGGGTCGCTGAAGCTTTCTTT.